This T cell receptor (beta chain) appears in the sequencing data of a study of cytomegalovirus exposure and HLA in healthy donors. Germline values: CDR1 KGHSH, CDR2 LQKENI. Trimming stripped 6 bases from V and 0 bases from J, with 11 bases between. The CDR3 is made up of 14 amino acids. Assay: immunoSEQ multiplex PCR; the TCRdb copy retains only in-frame clones and omits some. This table has around 49,000 clones, around 94% appearing once. The sequence derives from a young man in good health and CMV-seronegative. The chain joins TRBV18 to TRBJ1-1; no definite D call. Sample: PBMCs. CDR3 nucleotide sequence: TGTGCCAGCTCCCGCTCGGGGATGAACACTGAAGCTTTCTTT. It encodes CASSRSGMNTEAFF. The full variable domain, completed using reference TRBV18 and TRBJ1-1, is NAGVMQNPRHLVRRRGQEARLRCSPMKGHSHVYWYRQLPEEGLKFMVYLQKENIIDESGMPKERFSAEFPKEGPSILRIQQVVRGDSAAYFCASSRSGMNTEAFFGQGTRLTVV.